Following are 4 T cell receptor beta chains from one sample sequenced in a study of molecular identifiers for immune sequencing clone quantification. From the PCR reads, TCRdb called clonotypes with MiXCR, one entry per CDR3 protein. The sample has nearly 55,000 distinct CDR3 sequences, around 34% seen once. Material for sequencing was naive CD8+ T cells from blood, with Jurkat cell RNA spiked in. Subset noted: FACS-sorted CD8+CD4-CCR7+CD45RA+ naive T cells. The receptors shown here come from a human donor in good health. Some libraries in this study had Jurkat cell RNA spiked in.

This clonotype was recorded a few times. The chain joins TRBV3-1 to TRBJ1-1; D is uncertain. CDR3 length equals 13 residues. The germline V and J ends were trimmed by 4 bases and 5 bases, with 11 bases remaining between them. Germline V CDR1 and CDR2: LGHDT, YNNKEL (reference sequence). The CDR3 nucleotides are TGTGCCAGCAGCCCGGGGAGTTGGACTGAAGCTTTCTTT. Translation gives CASSPGSWTEAFF.

This clonotype was observed a single time. The junction and the germline gene differ at one end; a read error may be behind it. The chain is built from TRBV7-9 and TRBJ2-5; a weak D match, TRBD1 (6 bases). CDR1 is SEHNR and CDR2 is FQNEAQ in the germline V gene (reference sequence). This CDR3 comprises 15 residues. DNA for the CDR3: TGTGCCAGCAGCTTCAACAGGGAATACCAAGAGGCCCAGTACTTC. This gives the protein CASSFNREYQEAQYF.

This clonotype was seen a few times. The chain links TRBV6-1 to TRBJ2-1, with 11 bases aligning to TRBD2. Germline loops: CDR1 MNHNS, CDR2 SASEGT. This CDR3 region has 14 residues. Unmatched junction bases numbered 1, after V lost 2 bases and J lost 7 bases. Written as DNA, the CDR3 is TGTGCCAGCAGTGAAACTAGCGGGAGTAATGAGCAGTTCTTC. Translation gives CASSETSGSNEQFF.

The rearrangement uses TRBV7-9 and TRBJ1-4; no clear D. Trimming stripped 2 bases from V and 8 bases from J, with 15 bases between. Germline CDR1 is SEHNR and CDR2 is FQNEAQ (reference sequence). The CDR3 consists of 15 residues. In DNA, the CDR3 is TGTGCCAGCAGCTTATGGGTGGAAGGTGGCGAAAAACTGTTTTTT. Amino acid sequence: CASSLWVEGGEKLFF. The complete variable domain, with remaining parts taken from reference TRBV7-9 and TRBJ1-4, reads DTGVSQNPRHKITKRGQNVTFRCDPISEHNRLYWYRQTLGQGPEFLTYFQNEAQLEKSRLLSDRFSAERPKGSFSTLEIQRTEQGDSAMYLCASSLWVEGGEKLFFGSGTQLSVL.